This passage covers 6 T cell receptor beta chains from one sample sequenced in a study of human T cells and chemical hapten exposure. Time point in this sample: pre-sensitization, week 0. Treatment described: therapeutic diphenylcyclopropenone sensitization with weekly scalp DPC. TCRdb used MiXCR to reprocess the RACE reads, holding one entry per CDR3 protein. The sample contains approximately 370,000 distinct CDR3 sequences, roughly 6% of which appear only once. Sequencing used whole blood, obtained in connection with sensitization to the hapten diphenylcyclopropenone (DPC). These receptors originate from a young woman with alopecia areata. Some clones in this sample may be carry-over from other donors' samples.

Many counts were recorded for this clonotype. CDR3 in amino acids: CAISTPRAGTYEQYF. CDR3 nucleotides: TGTGCCATCAGTACCCCTAGGGCCGGGACCTACGAGCAGTACTTC. The chain carries TRBV10-3 and TRBJ2-7; TRBD2 might be the D (5 bases). The CDR3 has 15 amino acids. Deletions cut 5 bases from V and 2 bases from J, with 16 bases between. Germline CDR1 ENHRY, CDR2 SYGVKD.

The table lists this clonotype with many counts. The V gene is TRBV6-2 or TRBV6-3, the J gene TRBJ2-1; D is undetermined. Germline CDR1 and CDR2: MNHEY and SVGEGT. Trimming pared 4 bases from V and 10 bases from J, leaving 11 bases between. The CDR3 length is 12 residues. CDR3 nucleotide sequence: TGTGCCAGCAGTTCCTCCGTAGCCGAGCAGTTCTTC. Translating gives CASSSSVAEQFF.

This clonotype was detected a few times. The chain carries TRBV6-5 and TRBJ2-3; no definite D call. Germline loops: CDR1 MNHEY, CDR2 SVGAGI. The CDR3 consists of 15 residues. Between the trimmed V and J ends, which lost 0 bases and 3 bases, there was a span of 10 bases. CDR3 bases: TGTGCCAGCAGTTACTCGAAACAGCCGACAGATACGCAGTATTTT. It specifies CASSYSKQPTDTQYF.

Only a few counts were recorded for this clonotype. This chain's CDR3 is CASSLHRGDSNQPQHF. DNA for the CDR3: TGTGCCAGCAGTCTTCACAGGGGAGATAGCAATCAGCCCCAGCATTTT. The chain carries TRBV6-1 and TRBJ1-5; 7 bases match TRBD1. Trimming cost V 5 bases and J 0 bases; bases outside gene matches: 7. Germline V CDR1 and CDR2: MNHNS, SASEGT. CDR3 size: 16 residues.

This clonotype showed up many times. The chain combines TRBV4-3 with TRBJ1-1, with no clear D. Germline V gives CDR1 LGHNA, CDR2 YSLEER. The CDR3 is 15 amino acids. Trimming stripped 4 bases from V and 3 bases from J, with 15 bases between. The CDR3 DNA reads as TGCGCCAGCAGCCTGGAGGGAGGAGGCTACACTGAAGCTTTCTTT. Its translation: CASSLEGGGYTEAFF.

The rearrangement uses TRBV5-1 and TRBJ2-1; 7 bases are shared with TRBD2. Per germline, CDR1 SGHRS and CDR2 YFSETQ. The J segment lost 3 bases and the V segment lost 1 base, leaving 7 bases of the junction unmatched. The CDR3 runs to 16 residues. The CDR3 nucleotides are TGCGCCAGCAGCTTGCCCCGCTCGGGGGGCTACAATGAGCAGTTCTTC. It is translated as CASSLPRSGGYNEQFF.